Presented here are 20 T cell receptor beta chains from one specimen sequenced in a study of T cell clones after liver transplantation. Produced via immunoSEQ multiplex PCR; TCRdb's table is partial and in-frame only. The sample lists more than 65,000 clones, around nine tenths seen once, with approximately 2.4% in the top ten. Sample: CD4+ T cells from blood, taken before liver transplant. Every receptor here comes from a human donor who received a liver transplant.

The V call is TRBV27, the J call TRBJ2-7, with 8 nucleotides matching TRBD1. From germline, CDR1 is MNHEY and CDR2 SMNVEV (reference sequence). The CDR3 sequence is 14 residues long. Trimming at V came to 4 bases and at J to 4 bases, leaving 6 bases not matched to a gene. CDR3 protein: CASSSGTGLYEQYF. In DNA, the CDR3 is TGTGCCAGCAGTTCCGGGACAGGACTATACGAGCAGTACTTC.

CDR3 bases: TGTGCCAGCAGTTCTCTTTCGGTGGGAAGGAACACCGGGGAGCTGTTTTTT. This sequence encodes CASSSLSVGRNTGELFF. This chain connects TRBV27 to TRBJ2-2; D uncertain. From germline, CDR1 is MNHEY and CDR2 SMNVEV (reference sequence). Trimming removed 4 bases from V and 1 base from J, with 16 bases in between. The CDR3 is 17 residues long.

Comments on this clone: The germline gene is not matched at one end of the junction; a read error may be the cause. DNA for the CDR3: TGTGCTAGCAGCTTACAGTTGGACAGCTCCGAGCAGTACTTC. This sequence encodes CASSLQLDSSEQYF. This chain joins TRBV7-7 and TRBJ2-7; a weak D match, TRBD1 (6 bases). The CDR3 is 14 amino acids. The germline CDR1 and CDR2 sequences are SSHAT and FNYEAQ (reference sequence).

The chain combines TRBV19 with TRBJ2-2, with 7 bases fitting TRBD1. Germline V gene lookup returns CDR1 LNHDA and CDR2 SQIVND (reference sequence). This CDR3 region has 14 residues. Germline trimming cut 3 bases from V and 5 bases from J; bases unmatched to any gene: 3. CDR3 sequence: CASSILQGTGELFF. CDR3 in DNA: TGTGCCAGTAGTATCCTACAGGGGACCGGGGAGCTGTTTTTT.

CDR3: CASSPTGTGSTDTQYF. In DNA form, the CDR3 reads TGTGCCAGCAGCCCAACCGGGACAGGGAGCACAGATACGCAGTATTTT. This chain uses TRBV7-9 with TRBJ2-3; 9 bases match TRBD1. From germline, CDR1 is SEHNR and CDR2 FQNEAQ (reference sequence). The ends lost 5 bases at V and 0 bases at J; junction bases unmatched: 6. CDR3 length: 16 amino acids.

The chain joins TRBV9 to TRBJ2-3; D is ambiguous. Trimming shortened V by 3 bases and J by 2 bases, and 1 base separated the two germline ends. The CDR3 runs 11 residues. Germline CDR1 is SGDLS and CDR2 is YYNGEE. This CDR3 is CASSDTDTQYF. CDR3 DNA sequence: TGTGCCAGCAGCGACACAGATACGCAGTATTTT.

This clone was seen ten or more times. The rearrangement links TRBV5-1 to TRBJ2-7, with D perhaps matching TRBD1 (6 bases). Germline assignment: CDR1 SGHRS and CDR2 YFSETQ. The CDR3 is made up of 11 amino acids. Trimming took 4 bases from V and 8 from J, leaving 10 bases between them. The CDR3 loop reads CASSLQGQQYF. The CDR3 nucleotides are TGCGCCAGCAGCCTACAGGGTCAGCAGTACTTC.

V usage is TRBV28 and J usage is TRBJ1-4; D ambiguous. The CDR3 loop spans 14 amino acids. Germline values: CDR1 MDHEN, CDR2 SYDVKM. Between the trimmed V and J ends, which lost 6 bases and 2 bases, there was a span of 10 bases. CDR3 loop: CASSPPGTNEKLFF. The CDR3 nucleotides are TGTGCCAGCAGCCCCCCCGGGACTAATGAAAAACTGTTTTTT.

The CDR3 bases are TGTGCCAGCAGTCTATTCCGGCCTAGCATTCCCAGTGCCAATGAGCAGTTCTTC. Translation gives CASSLFRPSIPSANEQFF. The chain joins TRBV27 to TRBJ2-1; D is perhaps TRBD2 (5 bases). The germline V and J ends were trimmed by 5 bases and 6 bases, with 26 bases remaining between them. The CDR3 runs 18 residues. CDR1 and CDR2 (germline): MNHEY, SMNVEV (reference sequence).

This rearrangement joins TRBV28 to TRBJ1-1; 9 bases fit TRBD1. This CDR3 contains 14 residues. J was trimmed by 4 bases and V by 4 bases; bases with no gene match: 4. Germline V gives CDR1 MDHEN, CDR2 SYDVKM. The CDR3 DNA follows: TGTGCCAGCAGTTCGGGACAGGGCAGCACTGAAGCTTTCTTT. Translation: CASSSGQGSTEAFF.

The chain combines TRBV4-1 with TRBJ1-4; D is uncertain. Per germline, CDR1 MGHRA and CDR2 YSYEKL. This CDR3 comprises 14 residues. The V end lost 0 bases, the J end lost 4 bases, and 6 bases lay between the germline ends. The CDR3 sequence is CASSQDPNNEKLFF. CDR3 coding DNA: TGCGCCAGCAGCCAAGATCCCAATAATGAAAAACTGTTTTTT.

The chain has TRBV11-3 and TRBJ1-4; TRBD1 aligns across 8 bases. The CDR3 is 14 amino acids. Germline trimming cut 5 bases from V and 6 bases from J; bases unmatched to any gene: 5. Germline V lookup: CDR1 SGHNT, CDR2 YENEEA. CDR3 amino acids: CASSKDREYEKLFF. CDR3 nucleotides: TGTGCCAGCAGCAAGGACAGGGAGTATGAAAAACTGTTTTTT.

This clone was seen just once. DNA of the CDR3: TGTGCCAGCAGCTTTGGGCTGAACACTGAAGCTTTCTTT. Residues: CASSFGLNTEAFF. J is TRBJ1-1 and V is TRBV7-3; no firm D call. The germline CDR1 and CDR2 sequences are SGHTA and FQGTGA. The CDR3 consists of 13 residues. V lost 3 bases, J lost 0 bases, and 5 bases lay in between.

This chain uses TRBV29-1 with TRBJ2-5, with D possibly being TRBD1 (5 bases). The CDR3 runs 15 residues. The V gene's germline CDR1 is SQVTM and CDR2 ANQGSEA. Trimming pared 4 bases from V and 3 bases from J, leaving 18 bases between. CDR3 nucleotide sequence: TGCAGCGTTGGGGGCCTAATGGGGCATGAAGAGACCCAGTACTTC. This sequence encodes CSVGGLMGHEETQYF.

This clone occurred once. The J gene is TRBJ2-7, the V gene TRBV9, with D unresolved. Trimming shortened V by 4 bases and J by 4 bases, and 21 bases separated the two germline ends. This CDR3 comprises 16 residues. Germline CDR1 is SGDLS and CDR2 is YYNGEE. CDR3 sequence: CASSPPGSPTAYEQYF. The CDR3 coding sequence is TGTGCCAGCAGCCCCCCCGGGTCTCCAACTGCGTACGAGCAGTACTTC.

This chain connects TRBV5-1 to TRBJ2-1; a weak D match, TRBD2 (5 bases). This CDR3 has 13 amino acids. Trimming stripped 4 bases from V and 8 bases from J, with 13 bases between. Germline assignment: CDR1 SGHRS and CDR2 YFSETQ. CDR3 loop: CASSVSGVYEQFF. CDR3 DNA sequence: TGCGCCAGCAGCGTGTCCGGGGTGTATGAGCAGTTCTTC.

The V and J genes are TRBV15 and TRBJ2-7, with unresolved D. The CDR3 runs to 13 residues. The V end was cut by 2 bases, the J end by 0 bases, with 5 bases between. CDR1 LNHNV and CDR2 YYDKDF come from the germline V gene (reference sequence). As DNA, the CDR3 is TGTGCCACCAGCAGAAAGGACTCCTACGAGCAGTACTTC. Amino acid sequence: CATSRKDSYEQYF.

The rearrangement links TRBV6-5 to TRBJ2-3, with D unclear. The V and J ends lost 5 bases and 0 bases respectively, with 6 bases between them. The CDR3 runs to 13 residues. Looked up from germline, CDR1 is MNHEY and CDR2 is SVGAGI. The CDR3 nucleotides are TGTGCCAGCAGTCTACTAAGCACAGATACGCAGTATTTT. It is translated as CASSLLSTDTQYF.

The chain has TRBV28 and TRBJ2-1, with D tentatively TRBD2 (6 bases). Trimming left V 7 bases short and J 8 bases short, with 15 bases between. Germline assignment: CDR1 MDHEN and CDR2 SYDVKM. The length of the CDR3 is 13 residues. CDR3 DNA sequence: TGTGCCAGCAATGAGGGGAGGTTGGATGAGCAGTTCTTC. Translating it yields CASNEGRLDEQFF.

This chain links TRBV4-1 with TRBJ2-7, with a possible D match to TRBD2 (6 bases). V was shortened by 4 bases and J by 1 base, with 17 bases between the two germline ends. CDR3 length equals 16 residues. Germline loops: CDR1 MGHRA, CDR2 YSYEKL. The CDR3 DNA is TGCGCCAGCAGCCCAAACGAGGTAGCGGCTTCCTACGAGCAGTACTTC. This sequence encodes CASSPNEVAASYEQYF.